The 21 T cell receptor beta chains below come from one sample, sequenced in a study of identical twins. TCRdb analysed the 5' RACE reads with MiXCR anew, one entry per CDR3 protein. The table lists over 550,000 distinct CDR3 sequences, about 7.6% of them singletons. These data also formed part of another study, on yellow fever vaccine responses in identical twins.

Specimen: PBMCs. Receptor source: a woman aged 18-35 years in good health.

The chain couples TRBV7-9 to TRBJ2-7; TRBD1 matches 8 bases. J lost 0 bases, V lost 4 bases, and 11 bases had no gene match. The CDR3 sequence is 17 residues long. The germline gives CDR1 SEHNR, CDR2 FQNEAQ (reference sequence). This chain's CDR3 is CASSSTQDRESSYEQYF. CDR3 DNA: TGTGCCAGCAGCTCGACCCAGGACAGGGAGAGCTCCTACGAGCAGTACTTC. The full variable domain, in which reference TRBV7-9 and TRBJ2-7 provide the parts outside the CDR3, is DTGVSQNPRHKITKRGQNVTFRCDPISEHNRLYWYRQTLGQGPEFLTYFQNEAQLEKSRLLSDRFSAERPKGSFSTLEIQRTEQGDSAMYLCASSSTQDRESSYEQYFGPGTRLTVT.

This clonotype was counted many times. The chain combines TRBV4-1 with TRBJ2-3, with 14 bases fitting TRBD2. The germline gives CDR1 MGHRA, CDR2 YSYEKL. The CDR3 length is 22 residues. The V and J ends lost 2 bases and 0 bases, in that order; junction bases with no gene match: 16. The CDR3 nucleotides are TGCGCCAGCAGCCAACCTAGACTAGCGGGGGGGCGGGGCCTAACTAGCACAGATACGCAGTATTTT. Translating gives CASSQPRLAGGRGLTSTDTQYF.

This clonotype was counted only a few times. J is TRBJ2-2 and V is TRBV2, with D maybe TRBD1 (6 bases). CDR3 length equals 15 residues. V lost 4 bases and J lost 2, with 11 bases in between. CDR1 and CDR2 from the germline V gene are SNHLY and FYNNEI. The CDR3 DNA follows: TGTGCCAGCAGTGGGCAGGGGCTCAACACCGGGGAGCTGTTTTTT. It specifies CASSGQGLNTGELFF.

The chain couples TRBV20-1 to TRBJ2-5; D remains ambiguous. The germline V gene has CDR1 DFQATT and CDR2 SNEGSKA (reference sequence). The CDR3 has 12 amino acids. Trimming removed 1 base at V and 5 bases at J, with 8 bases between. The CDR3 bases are TGCAGTGCTAGAGGGTACTTGGAGACCCAGTACTTC. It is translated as CSARGYLETQYF.

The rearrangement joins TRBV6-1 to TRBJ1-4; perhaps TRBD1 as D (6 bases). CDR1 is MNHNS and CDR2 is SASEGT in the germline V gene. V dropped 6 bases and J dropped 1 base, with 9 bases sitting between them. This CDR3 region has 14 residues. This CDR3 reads CASRQGLTNEKLFF. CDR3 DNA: TGTGCCAGCAGACAGGGTCTAACTAATGAAAAACTGTTTTTT.

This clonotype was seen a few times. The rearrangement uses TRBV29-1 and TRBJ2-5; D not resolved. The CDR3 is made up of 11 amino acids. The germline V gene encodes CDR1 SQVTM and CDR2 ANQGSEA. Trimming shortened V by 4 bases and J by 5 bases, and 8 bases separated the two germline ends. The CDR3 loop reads CSVVQLETQYF. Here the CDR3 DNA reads TGCAGCGTTGTTCAGTTGGAGACCCAGTACTTC.

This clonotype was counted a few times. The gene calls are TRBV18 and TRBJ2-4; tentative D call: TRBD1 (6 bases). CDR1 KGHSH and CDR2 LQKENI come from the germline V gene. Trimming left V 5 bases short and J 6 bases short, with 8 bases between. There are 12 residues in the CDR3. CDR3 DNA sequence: TGTGCCAGCTCAGAGGACAGAAACATTCAGTACTTC. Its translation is CASSEDRNIQYF.

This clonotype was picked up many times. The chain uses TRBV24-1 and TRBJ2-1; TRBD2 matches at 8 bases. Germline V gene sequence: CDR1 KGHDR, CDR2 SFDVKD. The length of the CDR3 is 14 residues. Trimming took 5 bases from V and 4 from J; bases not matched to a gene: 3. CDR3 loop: CATSGLAGYNEQFF. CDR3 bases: TGTGCCACCAGTGGGTTAGCGGGGTACAATGAGCAGTTCTTC.

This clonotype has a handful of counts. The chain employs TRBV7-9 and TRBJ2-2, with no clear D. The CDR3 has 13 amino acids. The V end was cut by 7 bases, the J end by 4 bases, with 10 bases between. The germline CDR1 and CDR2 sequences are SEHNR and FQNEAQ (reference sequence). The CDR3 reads CASTGGATGELFF. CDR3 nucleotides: TGTGCCAGCACTGGTGGCGCCACCGGGGAGCTGTTTTTT.

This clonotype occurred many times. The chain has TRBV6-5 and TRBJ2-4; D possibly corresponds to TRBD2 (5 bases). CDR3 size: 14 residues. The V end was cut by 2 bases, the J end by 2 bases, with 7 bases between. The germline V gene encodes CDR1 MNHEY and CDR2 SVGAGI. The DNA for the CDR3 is TGTGCCAGCAGTTACGAGGGTACCAAAAACATTCAGTACTTC. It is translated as CASSYEGTKNIQYF.

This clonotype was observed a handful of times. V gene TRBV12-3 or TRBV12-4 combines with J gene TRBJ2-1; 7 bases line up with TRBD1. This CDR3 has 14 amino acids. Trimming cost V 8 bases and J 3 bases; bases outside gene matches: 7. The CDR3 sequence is CASGEGDSYNEQFF. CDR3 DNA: TGTGCCAGCGGCGAGGGGGACAGCTACAATGAGCAGTTCTTC.

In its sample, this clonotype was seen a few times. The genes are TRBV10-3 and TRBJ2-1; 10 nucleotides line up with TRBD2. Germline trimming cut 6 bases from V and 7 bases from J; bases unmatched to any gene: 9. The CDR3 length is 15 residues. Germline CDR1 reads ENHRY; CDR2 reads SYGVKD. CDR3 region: CAISSPSGGGNEQFF. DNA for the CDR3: TGTGCCATCAGCTCGCCTAGCGGGGGAGGAAATGAGCAGTTCTTC.

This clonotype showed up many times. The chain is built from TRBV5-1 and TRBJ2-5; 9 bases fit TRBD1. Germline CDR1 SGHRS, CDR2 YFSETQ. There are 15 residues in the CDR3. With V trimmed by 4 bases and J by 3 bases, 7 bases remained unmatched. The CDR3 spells CASSRGQGGEETQYF. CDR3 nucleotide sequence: TGCGCCAGCAGCCGGGGACAGGGTGGGGAAGAGACCCAGTACTTC. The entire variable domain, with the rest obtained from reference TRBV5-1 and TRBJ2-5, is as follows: KAGVTQTPRYLIKTRGQQVTLSCSPISGHRSVSWYQQTPGQGLQFLFEYFSETQRNKGNFPGRFSGRQFSNSRSEMNVSTLELGDSALYLCASSRGQGGEETQYFGPGTRLLVL.

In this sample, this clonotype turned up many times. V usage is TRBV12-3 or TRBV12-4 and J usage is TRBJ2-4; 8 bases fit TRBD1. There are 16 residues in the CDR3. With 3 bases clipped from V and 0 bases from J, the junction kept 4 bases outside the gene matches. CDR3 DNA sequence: TGTGCCAGCAGTTTCCTTGACAGGGGAGCCAAAAACATTCAGTACTTC. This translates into CASSFLDRGAKNIQYF.

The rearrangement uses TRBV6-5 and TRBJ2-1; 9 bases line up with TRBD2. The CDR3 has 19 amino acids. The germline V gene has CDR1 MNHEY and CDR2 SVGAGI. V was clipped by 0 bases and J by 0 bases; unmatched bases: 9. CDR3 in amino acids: CASSYSLAAGGSSYNEQFF. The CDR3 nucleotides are TGTGCCAGCAGTTACTCCCTGGCGGCGGGGGGGAGCTCCTACAATGAGCAGTTCTTC.

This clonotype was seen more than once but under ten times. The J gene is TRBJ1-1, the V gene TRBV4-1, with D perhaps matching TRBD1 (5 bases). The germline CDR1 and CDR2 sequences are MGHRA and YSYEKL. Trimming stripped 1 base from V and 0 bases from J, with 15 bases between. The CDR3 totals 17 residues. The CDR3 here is CASSQGGWRKLNTEAFF. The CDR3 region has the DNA TGCGCCAGCAGCCAAGGGGGGTGGCGAAAACTGAACACTGAAGCTTTCTTT.

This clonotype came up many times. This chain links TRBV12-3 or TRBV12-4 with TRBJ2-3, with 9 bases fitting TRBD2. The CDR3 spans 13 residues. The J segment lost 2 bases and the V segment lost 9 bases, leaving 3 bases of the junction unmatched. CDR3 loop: CASSSGITDTQYF. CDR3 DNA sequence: TGTGCCAGTTCTAGCGGGATCACAGATACGCAGTATTTT.

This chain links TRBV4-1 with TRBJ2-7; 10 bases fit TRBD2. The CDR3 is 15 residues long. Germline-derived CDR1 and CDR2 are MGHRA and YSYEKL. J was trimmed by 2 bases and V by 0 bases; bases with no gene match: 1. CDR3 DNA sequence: TGCGCCAGCAGCCAAGAAGCGGGAGGGACCTACGAGCAGTACTTC. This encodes CASSQEAGGTYEQYF.

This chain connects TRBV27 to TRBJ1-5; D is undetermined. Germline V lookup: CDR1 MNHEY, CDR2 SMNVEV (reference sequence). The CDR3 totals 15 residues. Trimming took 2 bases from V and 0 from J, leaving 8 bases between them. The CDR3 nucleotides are TGTGCCAGCAGTTTAACCAGAAATAGCAATCAGCCCCAGCATTTT. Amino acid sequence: CASSLTRNSNQPQHF.

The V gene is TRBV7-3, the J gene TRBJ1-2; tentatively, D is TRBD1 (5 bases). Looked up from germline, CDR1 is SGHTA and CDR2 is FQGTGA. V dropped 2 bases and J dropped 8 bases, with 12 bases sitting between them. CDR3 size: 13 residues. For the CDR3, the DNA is TGTGCCAGCAGCTTATCCGGGGCGTTGGGCTACACCTTC. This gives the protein CASSLSGALGYTF.

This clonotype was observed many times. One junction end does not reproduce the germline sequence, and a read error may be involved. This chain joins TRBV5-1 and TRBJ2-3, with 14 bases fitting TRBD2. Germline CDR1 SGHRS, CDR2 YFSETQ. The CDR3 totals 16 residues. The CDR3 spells CASSSGLAGGTDTQYF. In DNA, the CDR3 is TGTGCCAGCAGTTCTGGACTAGCGGGGGGAACAGATACGCAGTATTTT.